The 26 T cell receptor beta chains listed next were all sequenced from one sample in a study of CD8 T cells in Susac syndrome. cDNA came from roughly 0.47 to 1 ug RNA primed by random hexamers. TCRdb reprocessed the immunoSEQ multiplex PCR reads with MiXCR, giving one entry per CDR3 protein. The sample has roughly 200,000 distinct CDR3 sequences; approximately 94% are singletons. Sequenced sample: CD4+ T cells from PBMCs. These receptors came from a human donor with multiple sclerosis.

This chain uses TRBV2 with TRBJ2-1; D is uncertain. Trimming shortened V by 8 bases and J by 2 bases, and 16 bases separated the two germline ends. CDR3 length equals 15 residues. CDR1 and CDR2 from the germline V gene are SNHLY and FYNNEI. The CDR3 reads CASHSVPGPYNEQFF. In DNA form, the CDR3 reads TGTGCCAGCCATTCGGTCCCTGGACCCTACAATGAGCAGTTCTTC.

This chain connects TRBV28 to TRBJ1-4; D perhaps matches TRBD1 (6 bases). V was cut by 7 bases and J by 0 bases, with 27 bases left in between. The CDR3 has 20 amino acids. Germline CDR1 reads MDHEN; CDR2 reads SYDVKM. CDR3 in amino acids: CASTIGHRDMMATTNEKLFF. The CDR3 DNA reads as TGTGCCAGCACCATTGGGCACAGGGACATGATGGCGACAACTAATGAAAAACTGTTTTTT.

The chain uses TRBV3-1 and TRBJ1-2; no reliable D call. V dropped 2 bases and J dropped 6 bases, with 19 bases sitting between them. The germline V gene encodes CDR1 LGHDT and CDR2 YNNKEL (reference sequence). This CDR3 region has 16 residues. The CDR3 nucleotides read TGTGCCAGCAGCCAATTAGGAGGATCACGAAAAGATGGCTACACCTTC. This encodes CASSQLGGSRKDGYTF.

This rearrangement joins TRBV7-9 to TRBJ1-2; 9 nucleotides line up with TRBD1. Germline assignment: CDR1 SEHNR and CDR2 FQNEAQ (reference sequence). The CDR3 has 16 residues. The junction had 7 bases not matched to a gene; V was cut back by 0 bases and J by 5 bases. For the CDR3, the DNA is TGTGCCAGCAGCTTAGCGTGGACAGGGGCCTCTTATGGCTACACCTTC. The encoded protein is CASSLAWTGASYGYTF.

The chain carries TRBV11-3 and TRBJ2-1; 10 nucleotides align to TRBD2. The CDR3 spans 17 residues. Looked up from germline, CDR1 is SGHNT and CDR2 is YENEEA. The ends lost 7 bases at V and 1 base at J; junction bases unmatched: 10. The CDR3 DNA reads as TGTGCCAGCACCGGGACCAGCGGGGGGGCGTCCTACAATGAGCAGTTCTTC. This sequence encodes CASTGTSGGASYNEQFF.

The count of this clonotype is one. CDR3: CSAIRTAYEQYF. The CDR3 DNA follows: TGCAGTGCTATCAGGACAGCCTACGAGCAGTACTTC. The rearrangement joins TRBV20-1 to TRBJ2-7, with D possibly matching TRBD1 (6 bases). Germline V lookup: CDR1 DFQATT, CDR2 SNEGSKA (reference sequence). The CDR3 extends over 12 amino acids. Trimming removed 4 bases at V and 2 bases at J, with 9 bases between.

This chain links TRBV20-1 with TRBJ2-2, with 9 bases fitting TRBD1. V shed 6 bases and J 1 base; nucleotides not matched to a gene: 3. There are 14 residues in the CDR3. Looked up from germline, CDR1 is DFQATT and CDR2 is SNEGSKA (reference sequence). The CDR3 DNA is TGCAGTGCCCCGGACAGGGGGAACACCGGGGAGCTGTTTTTT. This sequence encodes CSAPDRGNTGELFF.

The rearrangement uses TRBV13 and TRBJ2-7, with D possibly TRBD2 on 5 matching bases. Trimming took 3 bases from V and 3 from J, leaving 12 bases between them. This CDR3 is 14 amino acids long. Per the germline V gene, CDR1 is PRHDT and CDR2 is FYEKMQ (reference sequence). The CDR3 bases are TGTGCCAGCAGCTTCTCGGGGTTACACTACGAGCAGTACTTC. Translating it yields CASSFSGLHYEQYF.

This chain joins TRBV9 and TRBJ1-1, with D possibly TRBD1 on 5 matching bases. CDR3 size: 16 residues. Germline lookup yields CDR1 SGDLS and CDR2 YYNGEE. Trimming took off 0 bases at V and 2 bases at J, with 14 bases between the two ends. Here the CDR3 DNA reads TGTGCCAGCAGCGTAGGAGGGGTCGGCAGTAACACTGAAGCTTTCTTT. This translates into CASSVGGVGSNTEAFF.

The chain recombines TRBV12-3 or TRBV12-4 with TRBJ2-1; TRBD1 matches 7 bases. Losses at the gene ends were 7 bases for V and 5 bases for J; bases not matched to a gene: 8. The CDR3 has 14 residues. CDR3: CASNLDRDNNEQFF. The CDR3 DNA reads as TGTGCCAGCAATCTCGACAGGGACAACAATGAGCAGTTCTTC.

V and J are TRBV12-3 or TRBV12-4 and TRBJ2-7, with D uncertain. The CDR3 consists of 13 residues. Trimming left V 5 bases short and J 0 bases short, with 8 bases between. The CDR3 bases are TGTGCCAGCAGTAGGGCCCCCTCCTACGAGCAGTACTTC. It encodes CASSRAPSYEQYF.

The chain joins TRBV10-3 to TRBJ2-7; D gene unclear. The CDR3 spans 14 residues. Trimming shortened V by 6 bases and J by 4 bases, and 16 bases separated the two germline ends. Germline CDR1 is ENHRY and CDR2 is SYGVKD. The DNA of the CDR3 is TGTGCCATCAGGGGTAATGGCCCTGGTTACGAGCAGTACTTC. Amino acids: CAIRGNGPGYEQYF.

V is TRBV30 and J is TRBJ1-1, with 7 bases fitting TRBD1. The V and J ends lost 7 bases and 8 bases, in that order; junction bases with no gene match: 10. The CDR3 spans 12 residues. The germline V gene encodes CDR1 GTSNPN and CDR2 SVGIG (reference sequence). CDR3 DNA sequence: TGTGCCTCGGGACAGCCGATCGGAGAAGCTTTCTTT. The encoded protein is CASGQPIGEAFF.

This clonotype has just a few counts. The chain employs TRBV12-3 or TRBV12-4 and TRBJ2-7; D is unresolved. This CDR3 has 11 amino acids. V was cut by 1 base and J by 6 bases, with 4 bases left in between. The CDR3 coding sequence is TGTGCCAGCAGTTTAGGATCCGAGCAGTACTTC. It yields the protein CASSLGSEQYF.

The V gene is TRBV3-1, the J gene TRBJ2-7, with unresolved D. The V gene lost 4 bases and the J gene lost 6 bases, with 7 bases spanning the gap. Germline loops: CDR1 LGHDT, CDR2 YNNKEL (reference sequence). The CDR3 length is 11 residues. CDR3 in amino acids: CASSRPPEQYF. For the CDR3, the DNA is TGTGCCAGCAGCCGACCGCCCGAGCAGTACTTC.

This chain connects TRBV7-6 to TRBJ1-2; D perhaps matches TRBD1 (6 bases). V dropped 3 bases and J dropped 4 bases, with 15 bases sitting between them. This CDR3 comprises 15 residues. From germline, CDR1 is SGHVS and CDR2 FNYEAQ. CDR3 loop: CASSFRGGMSYGYTF. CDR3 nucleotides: TGTGCCAGCAGCTTTAGGGGGGGAATGAGCTATGGCTACACCTTC.

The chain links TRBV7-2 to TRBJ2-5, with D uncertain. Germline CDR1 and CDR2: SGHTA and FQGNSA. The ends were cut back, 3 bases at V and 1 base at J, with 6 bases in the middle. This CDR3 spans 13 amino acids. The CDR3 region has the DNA TGTGCCAGCAGCTTTGCAGCCCAAGAGACCCAGTACTTC. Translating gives CASSFAAQETQYF.

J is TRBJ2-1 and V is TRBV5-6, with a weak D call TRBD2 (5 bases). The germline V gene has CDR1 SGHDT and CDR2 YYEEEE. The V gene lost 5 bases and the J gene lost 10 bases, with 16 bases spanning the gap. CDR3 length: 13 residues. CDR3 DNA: TGTGCCAGCAGACCCACCGGTGGGAGAGAGCAGTTCTTC. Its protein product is CASRPTGGREQFF.

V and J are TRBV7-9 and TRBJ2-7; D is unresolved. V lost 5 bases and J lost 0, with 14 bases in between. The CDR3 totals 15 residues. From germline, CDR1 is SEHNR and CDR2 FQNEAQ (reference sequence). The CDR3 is CASSPVGPSSYEQYF. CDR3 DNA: TGTGCCAGCAGCCCAGTTGGCCCCAGCTCCTACGAGCAGTACTTC.

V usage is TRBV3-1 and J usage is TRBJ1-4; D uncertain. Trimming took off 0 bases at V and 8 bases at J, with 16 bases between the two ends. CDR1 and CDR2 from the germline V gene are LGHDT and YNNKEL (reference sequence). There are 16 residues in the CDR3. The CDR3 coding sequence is TGTGCCAGCAGCCAAGATTGGCAGACTCTGCAAGAAAAACTGTTTTTT. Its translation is CASSQDWQTLQEKLFF.

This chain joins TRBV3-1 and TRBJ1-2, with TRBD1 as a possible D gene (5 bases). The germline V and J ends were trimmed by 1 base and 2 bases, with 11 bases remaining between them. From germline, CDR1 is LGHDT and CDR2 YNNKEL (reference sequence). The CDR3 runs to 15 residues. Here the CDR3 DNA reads TGTGCCAGCAGCCAAGTGATTCGGGGGAACTATGGCTACACCTTC. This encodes CASSQVIRGNYGYTF.

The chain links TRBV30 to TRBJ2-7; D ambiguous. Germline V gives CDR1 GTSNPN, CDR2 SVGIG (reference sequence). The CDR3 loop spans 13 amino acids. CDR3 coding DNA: TGTGCTTGCTCCCCGGGCCCCCACGGTGAGCAGTACTTC. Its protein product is CACSPGPHGEQYF.

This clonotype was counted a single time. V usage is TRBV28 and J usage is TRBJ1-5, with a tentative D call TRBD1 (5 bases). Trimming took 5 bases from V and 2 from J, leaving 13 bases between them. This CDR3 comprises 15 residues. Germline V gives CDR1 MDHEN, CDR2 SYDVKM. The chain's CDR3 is CASSTGRRGNQPQHF. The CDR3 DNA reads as TGTGCCAGCAGTACGGGGCGGAGGGGCAATCAGCCCCAGCATTTT.

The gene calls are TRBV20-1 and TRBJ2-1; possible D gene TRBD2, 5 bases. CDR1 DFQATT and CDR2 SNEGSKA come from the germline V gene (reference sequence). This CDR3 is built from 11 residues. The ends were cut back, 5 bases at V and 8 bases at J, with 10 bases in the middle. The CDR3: CSAGLVDEQFF. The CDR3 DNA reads TGCAGTGCTGGACTTGTGGATGAGCAGTTCTTC.

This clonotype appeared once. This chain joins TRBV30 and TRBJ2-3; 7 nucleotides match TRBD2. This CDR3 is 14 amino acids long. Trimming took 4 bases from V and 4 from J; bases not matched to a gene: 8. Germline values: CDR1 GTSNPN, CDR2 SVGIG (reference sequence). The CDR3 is CAWNGGGSADTQYF. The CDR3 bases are TGTGCCTGGAATGGGGGGGGATCAGCAGATACGCAGTATTTT.

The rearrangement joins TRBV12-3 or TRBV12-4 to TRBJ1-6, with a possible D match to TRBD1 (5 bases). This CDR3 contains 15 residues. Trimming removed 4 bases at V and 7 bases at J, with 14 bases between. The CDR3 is CASSSSFGGNSPLHF. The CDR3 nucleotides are TGTGCCAGCAGTTCATCCTTCGGGGGAAATTCACCCCTCCACTTT.